This TCR beta chain appears in the sequencing data of a study of T cell repertoires in cytomegalovirus infection. The wider study: Both a matching HLA type and CMV infection were indicated by public TCR beta signatures.

TCRdb re-called the reads through MiXCR, storing one row per CDR3 protein. The sample has around 630,000 distinct CDR3 sequences, 20% to 30% seen once. Trimming removed 1 base at V and 7 bases at J, with 8 bases between. The CDR3 spans 13 residues. Germline CDR1 is DFQATT and CDR2 is SNEGSKA (reference sequence). The chain employs TRBV20-1 and TRBJ1-6; D is ambiguous. This TCR came from a human donor in good health (CMV status not recorded). Some clones in this sample may be carry-over from other donors' samples. Sequenced sample: CD8+ T cells from PBMCs. The CDR3 here is CSARGLVNSPLHF. CDR3 nucleotide sequence: TGCAGTGCTAGAGGCCTGGTGAATTCACCCCTCCACTTT.